The source of this TCR beta chain is a study of tumor-infiltrating lymphocytes in primary liver carcinoma. Each 20-30 mg portion of unsorted bulk tissue served as the source for co-extraction of RNA and DNA. Patients underwent resection of primary liver carcinoma. TCR beta cDNA came from around 0.5 ug total RNA, primed with a constant-region primer. Researchers made the TCR beta libraries by running three nested multiplex PCR rounds with slightly modified ARM-PCR. Primers for the first two PCR rounds were TRBV1-TRBV30 forward primers and a C-beta reverse primer (roughly 9 cycles per round). From the multiplex PCR reads, TCRdb called clonotypes with MiXCR, one entry per CDR3 protein. The sample has 80,000 or so distinct CDR3 sequences; 70% to 75% are singletons. Study-level results: Tumor-adjacent and tumor-blood pairs displayed less overlap than did pairs of tumor regions.

This clonotype was counted at least ten times. Its specificity is unknown. CDR1 and CDR2 from the germline V gene are GTSNPN and SVGIG (reference sequence). CDR3 length: 14 amino acids. J was trimmed by 2 bases and V by 3 bases; bases with no gene match: 6. V usage is TRBV30 and J usage is TRBJ2-5, with TRBD1 matching over 7 bases. Sequenced material: liver tumor tissue from sampling region 4. Subset noted: tumor region T4, right-lateral pole. This clonotype was obtained from a woman in her sixties or seventies with primary liver carcinoma and hepatitis B virus infection. The CDR3, as DNA: TGTGCCTGGAGCCCCGGGACAGCGCAAGAGACCCAGTACTTC. Its translation: CAWSPGTAQETQYF.